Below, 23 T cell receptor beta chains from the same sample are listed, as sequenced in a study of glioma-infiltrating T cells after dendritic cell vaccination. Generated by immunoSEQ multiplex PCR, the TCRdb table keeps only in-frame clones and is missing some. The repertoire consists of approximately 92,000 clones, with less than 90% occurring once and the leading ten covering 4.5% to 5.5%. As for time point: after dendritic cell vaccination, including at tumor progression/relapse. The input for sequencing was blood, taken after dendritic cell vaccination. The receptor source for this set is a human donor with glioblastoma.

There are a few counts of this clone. The CDR3 region is CASSLGTSSDTQYF. The CDR3 DNA follows: TGTGCCAGCAGCTTGGGGACTAGCAGCGATACGCAGTATTTT. The chain recombines TRBV5-4 with TRBJ2-3; 8 positions match TRBD2. The trim removed 0 bases at V and 6 bases at J, leaving 3 bases unmatched. The germline CDR1 and CDR2 sequences are SGHNT and YYREEE (reference sequence). This CDR3 is built from 14 residues.

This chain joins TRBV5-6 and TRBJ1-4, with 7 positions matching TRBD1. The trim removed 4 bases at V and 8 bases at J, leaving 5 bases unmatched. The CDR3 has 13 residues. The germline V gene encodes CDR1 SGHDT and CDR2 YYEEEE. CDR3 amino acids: CASSTGTVEKLFF. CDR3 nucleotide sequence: TGTGCCAGCAGCACCGGGACAGTGGAAAAACTGTTTTTT.

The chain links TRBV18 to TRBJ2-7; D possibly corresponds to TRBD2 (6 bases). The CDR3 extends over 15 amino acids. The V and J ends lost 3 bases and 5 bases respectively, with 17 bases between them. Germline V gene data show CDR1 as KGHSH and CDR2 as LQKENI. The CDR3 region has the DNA TGTGCCAGCTCACCGTCCGGGAGATCGCCAGACGAGCAGTACTTC. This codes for CASSPSGRSPDEQYF.

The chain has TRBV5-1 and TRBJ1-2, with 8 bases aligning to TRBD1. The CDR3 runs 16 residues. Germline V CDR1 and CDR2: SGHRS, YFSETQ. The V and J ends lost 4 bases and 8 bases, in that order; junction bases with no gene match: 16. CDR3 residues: CASSPHTGQGKGGYTF. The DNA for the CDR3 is TGCGCCAGCAGCCCCCATACAGGACAGGGAAAAGGAGGCTACACCTTC.

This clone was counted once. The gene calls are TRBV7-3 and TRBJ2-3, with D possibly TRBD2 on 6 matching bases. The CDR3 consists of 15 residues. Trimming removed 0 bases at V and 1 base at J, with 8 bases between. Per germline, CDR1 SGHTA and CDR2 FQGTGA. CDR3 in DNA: TGTGCCAGCAGCTTAACTAGCGGACGCACAGATACGCAGTATTTT. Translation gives CASSLTSGRTDTQYF.

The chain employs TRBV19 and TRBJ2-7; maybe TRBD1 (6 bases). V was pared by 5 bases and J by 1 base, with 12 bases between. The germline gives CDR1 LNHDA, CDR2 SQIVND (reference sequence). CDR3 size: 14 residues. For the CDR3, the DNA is TGTGCCAGTAGTCTGACAGGCACATCCTACGAGCAGTACTTC. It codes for CASSLTGTSYEQYF.

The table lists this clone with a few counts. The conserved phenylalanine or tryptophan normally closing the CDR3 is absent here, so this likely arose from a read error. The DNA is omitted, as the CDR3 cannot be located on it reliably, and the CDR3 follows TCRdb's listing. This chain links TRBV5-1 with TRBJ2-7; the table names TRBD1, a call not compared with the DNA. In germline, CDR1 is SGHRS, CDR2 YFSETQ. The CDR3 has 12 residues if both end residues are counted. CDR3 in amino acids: CASSCRDRYPLT.

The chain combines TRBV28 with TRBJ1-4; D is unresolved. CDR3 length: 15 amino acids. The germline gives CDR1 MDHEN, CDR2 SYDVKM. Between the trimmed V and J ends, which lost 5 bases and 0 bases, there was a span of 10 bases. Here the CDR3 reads CASSPSSPTNEKLFF. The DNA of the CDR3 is TGTGCCAGCAGTCCCTCTAGCCCAACTAATGAAAAACTGTTTTTT.

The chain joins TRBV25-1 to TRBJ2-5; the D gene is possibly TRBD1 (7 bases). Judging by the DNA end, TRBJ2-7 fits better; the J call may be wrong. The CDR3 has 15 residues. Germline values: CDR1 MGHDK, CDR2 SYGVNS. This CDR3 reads CASSVRGVLSYEQYF. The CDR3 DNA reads TGTGCCAGCAGCGTCAGGGGGGTTCTATCCTACGAGCAGTACTTC.

CDR3 bases: TGTGCCAGCAGTACGGGACAGGGGCGTTATGGCTACACCTTC. As protein: CASSTGQGRYGYTF. The chain couples TRBV27 to TRBJ1-2; 10 nucleotides line up with TRBD1. Trimming cost V 5 bases and J 5 bases; bases outside gene matches: 5. The CDR3 length is 14 residues. The germline gives CDR1 MNHEY, CDR2 SMNVEV (reference sequence).

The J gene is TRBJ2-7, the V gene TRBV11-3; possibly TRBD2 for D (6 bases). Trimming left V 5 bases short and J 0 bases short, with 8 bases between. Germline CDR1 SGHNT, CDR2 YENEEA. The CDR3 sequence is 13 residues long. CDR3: CASSMGGSYEQYF. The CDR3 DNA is TGTGCCAGCAGCATGGGGGGCTCCTACGAGCAGTACTTC.

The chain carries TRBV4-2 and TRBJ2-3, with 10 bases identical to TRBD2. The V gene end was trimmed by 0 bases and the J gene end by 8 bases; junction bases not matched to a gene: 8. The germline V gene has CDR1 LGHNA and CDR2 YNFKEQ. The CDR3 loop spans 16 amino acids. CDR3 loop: CASSQEGASGGGTQYF. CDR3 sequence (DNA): TGTGCCAGCAGCCAAGAAGGGGCTAGCGGGGGAGGTACGCAGTATTTT.

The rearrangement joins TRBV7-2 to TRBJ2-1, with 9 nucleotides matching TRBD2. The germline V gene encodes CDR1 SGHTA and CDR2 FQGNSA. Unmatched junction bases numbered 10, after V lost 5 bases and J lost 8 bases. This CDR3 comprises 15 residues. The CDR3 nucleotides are TGTGCCAGCAGCCTCCTGGCGGGGGGGTCCCATGAGCAGTTCTTC. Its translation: CASSLLAGGSHEQFF.

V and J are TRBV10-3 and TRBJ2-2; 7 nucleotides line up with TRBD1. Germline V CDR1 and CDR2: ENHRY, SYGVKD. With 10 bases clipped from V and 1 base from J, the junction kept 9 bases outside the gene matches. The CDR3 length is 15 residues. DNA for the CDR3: TGTGCCAGCGAGGGGGACAGCAAGAACACCGGGGAGCTGTTTTTT. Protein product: CASEGDSKNTGELFF.

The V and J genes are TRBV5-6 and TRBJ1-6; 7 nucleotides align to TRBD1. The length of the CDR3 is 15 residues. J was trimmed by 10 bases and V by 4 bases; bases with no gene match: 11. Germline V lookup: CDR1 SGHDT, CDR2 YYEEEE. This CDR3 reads CASSPRGPSGSPLHF. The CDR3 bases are TGTGCCAGCAGCCCAAGGGGGCCCAGCGGATCACCCCTCCACTTT.

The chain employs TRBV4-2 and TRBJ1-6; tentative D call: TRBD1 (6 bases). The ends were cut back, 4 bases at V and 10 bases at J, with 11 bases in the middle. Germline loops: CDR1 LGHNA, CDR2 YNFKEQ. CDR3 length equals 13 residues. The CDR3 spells CASSPRGPSPLHF. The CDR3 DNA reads TGTGCCAGCAGCCCCAGGGGTCCCTCACCCCTCCACTTT.

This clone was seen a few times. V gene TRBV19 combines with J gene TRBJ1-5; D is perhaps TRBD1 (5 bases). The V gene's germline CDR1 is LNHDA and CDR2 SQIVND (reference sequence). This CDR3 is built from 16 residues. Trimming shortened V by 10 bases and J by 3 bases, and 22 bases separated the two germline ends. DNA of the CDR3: TGTGCCACCACGCGAAGCCGGACAAGTATCAATCAGCCCCAGCATTTT. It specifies CATTRSRTSINQPQHF.

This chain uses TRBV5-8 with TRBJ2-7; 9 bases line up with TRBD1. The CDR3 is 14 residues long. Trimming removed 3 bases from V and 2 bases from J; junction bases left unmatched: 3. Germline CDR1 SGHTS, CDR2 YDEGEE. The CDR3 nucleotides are TGTGCCAGCAGCTGGGGACAGGGCCCCTACGAGCAGTACTTC. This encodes CASSWGQGPYEQYF. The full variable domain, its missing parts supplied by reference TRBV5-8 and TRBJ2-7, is EAGVTQSPTHLIKTRGQQATLRCSPISGHTSVYWYQQALGLGLQFLLWYDEGEERNRGNFPPRFSGRQFPNYSSELNVNALELEDSALYLCASSWGQGPYEQYFGPGTRLTVT.

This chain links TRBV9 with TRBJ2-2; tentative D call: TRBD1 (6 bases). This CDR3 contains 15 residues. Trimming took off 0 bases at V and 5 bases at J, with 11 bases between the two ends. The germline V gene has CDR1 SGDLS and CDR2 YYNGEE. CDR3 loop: CASSVDRVETGELFF. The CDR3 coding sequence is TGTGCCAGCAGCGTAGACAGGGTAGAGACCGGGGAGCTGTTTTTT. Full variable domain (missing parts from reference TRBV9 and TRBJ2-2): DSGVTQTPKHLITATGQRVTLRCSPRSGDLSVYWYQQSLDQGLQFLIQYYNGEERAKGNILERFSAQQFPDLHSELNLSSLELGDSALYFCASSVDRVETGELFFGEGSRLTVL.

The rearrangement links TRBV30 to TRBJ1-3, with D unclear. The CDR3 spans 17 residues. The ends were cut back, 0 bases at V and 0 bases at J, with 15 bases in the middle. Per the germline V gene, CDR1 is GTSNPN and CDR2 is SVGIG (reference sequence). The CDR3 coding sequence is TGTGCCTGGAGTGTACGAGGTCAACCGAGCTCTGGAAACACCATATATTTT. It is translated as CAWSVRGQPSSGNTIYF.

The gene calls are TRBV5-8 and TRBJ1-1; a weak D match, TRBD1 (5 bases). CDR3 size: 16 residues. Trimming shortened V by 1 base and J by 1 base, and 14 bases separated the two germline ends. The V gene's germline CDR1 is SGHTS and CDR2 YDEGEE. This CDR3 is CASSLMAGLGNTEAFF. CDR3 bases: TGTGCCAGCAGCTTGATGGCAGGGCTTGGGAACACTGAAGCTTTCTTT.

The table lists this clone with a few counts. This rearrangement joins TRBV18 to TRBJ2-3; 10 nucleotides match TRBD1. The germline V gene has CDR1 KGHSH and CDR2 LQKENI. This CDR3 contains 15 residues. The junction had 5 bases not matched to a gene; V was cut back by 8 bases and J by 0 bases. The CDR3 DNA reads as TGTGCCAGCCGACAGGGGGCTGGGAGCACAGATACGCAGTATTTT. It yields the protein CASRQGAGSTDTQYF.

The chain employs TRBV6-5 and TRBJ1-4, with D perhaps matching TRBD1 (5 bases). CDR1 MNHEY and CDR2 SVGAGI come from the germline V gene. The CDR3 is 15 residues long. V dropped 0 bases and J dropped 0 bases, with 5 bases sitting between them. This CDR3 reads CASSYSGATNEKLFF. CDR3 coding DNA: TGTGCCAGCAGTTACTCAGGGGCAACTAATGAAAAACTGTTTTTT.